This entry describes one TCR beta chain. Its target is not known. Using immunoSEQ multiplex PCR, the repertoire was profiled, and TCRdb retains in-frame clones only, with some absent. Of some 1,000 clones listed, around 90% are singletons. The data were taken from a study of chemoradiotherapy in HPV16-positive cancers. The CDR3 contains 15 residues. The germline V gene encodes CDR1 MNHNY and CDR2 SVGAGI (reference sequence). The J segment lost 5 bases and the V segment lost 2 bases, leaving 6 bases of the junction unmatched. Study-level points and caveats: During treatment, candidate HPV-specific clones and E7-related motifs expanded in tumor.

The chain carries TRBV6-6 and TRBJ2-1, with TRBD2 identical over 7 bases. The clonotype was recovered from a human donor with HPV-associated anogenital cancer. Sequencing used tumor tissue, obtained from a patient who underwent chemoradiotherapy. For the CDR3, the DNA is TGTGCCAGCAGTTACGCAGCGGGGATCCACAATGAGCAGTTCTTC. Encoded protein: CASSYAAGIHNEQFF.